This T cell receptor (beta chain) was recovered during a study of breast tumors, draining lymph nodes, adjacent tissues. Broader study findings: Data fit most tumor T cells coming from lymph node, expanding in tumor. Luminal-like breast cancer showed significantly higher tumor–nontumor repertoire similarity than basal-like. Data only fit, rather than demonstrated, lymph node origin of most tumor T cells. Tumor TCR diversity was below lymph nodes but above nontumor tissue.

TCRdb analysed the multiplex PCR reads with MiXCR anew, one entry per CDR3 protein. The data contain tens of thousands of distinct CDR3 sequences, roughly 41% of them singletons. On this clonotype itself: What it binds is unknown.

J lost 10 bases, V lost 3 bases, and 9 bases had no gene match. Germline V gene sequence: CDR1 LNHDA, CDR2 SQIVND (reference sequence). This CDR3 has 14 residues. The chain has TRBV19 and TRBJ2-7; the match to TRBD2 covers 10 bases. Sequences were obtained from breast tumor tissue. This TCR was recovered from a female donor with breast cancer. Some clones in this sample may be carry-over from other donors' samples. CDR3 sequence reads: CASSITSGTGGQYF. CDR3 nucleotides: TGTGCCAGTAGTATTACTAGCGGGACGGGTGGACAGTACTTC.